Listed below are T cell receptor beta chains from one sample, sequenced in a study of T cell changes during pregnancy in multiple sclerosis. The data were produced by immunoSEQ multiplex PCR, yet TCRdb's version contains in-frame clones alone and is incomplete. The data show about 75,000 clones, roughly nine tenths seen once. Sequenced here: peripheral blood, sampled in the first trimester of pregnancy. All receptors come from a female donor in good health, enrolled as a control in a pregnancy study. CDR3s include the opening cysteine and the closing phenylalanine or tryptophan. The order of the fields is clone size, J gene, D gene, V gene, CDR3 protein, CDR3 DNA. The D gene is left open where the match is weak. For some rows the clone size is stated as once, few or many, or as a class when expanded; others skip it.

abundance: -; j_gene: TRBJ1-5; d_gene: -; v_gene: TRBV27; CDR3aa: CASRQGTRRSNQPQHF; CDR3nt: TGTGCCAGCAGACAGGGCACCAGGAGGAGCAATCAGCCCCAGCATTTT
abundance: -; j_gene: TRBJ1-5; d_gene: -; v_gene: TRBV19; CDR3aa: CASSIQVYSNQPQHF; CDR3nt: TGTGCCAGTAGTATACAGGTATATAGCAATCAGCCCCAGCATTTT
abundance: -; j_gene: TRBJ1-5; d_gene: TRBD1; v_gene: TRBV4-1; CDR3aa: CASSLQPDRGGQPQHF; CDR3nt: TGCGCCAGCAGCTTGCAACCGGACAGGGGTGGTCAGCCCCAGCATTTT
abundance: -; j_gene: TRBJ1-4; d_gene: TRBD1; v_gene: TRBV13; CDR3aa: CASSLRQGAKLFF; CDR3nt: TGTGCCAGCAGCTTAAGACAGGGTGCTAAACTGTTTTTT
abundance: -; j_gene: TRBJ1-2; d_gene: -; v_gene: TRBV5-6; CDR3aa: CASSLARGNYGYTF; CDR3nt: TGTGCCAGCAGCTTGGCCAGGGGAAACTATGGCTACACCTTC
abundance: -; j_gene: TRBJ2-5; d_gene: TRBD1; v_gene: TRBV28; CDR3aa: CASSLETGGRETQYF; CDR3nt: TGTGCCAGCAGTTTAGAGACAGGGGGTAGAGAGACCCAGTACTTC
abundance: once; j_gene: TRBJ2-7; d_gene: TRBD2; v_gene: TRBV7-6; CDR3aa: CASSLALAGEPDF; CDR3nt: TGTGCCAGCAGCTTAGCTCTAGCGGGTGAACCAGACTTC
abundance: -; j_gene: TRBJ2-6; d_gene: -; v_gene: TRBV5-4; CDR3aa: CASSFPTGSGANVLTF; CDR3nt: TGTGCCAGCAGCTTCCCAACAGGGTCTGGGGCCAACGTCCTGACTTTC
abundance: few; j_gene: TRBJ1-1; d_gene: -; v_gene: TRBV4-2; CDR3aa: CASSRDSGINTEAFF; CDR3nt: TGTGCCAGCAGCCGAGACTCCGGGATCAACACTGAAGCTTTCTTT
abundance: -; j_gene: TRBJ2-3; d_gene: -; v_gene: TRBV6-5; CDR3aa: CASSPGLHTDTQYF; CDR3nt: TGTGCCAGCAGCCCGGGACTCCACACAGATACGCAGTATTTT
abundance: -; j_gene: TRBJ2-1; d_gene: -; v_gene: TRBV7-2; CDR3aa: CASSLTGTYNNEQFF; CDR3nt: TGTGCCAGCAGCTTGACCGGGACATATAACAATGAGCAGTTCTTC
abundance: -; j_gene: TRBJ2-7; d_gene: -; v_gene: TRBV4-2; CDR3aa: CASSQGRQLYEQYF; CDR3nt: TGTGCCAGCAGCCAAGGTCGACAGCTCTACGAGCAGTACTTC
abundance: -; j_gene: TRBJ1-1; d_gene: TRBD1; v_gene: TRBV19; CDR3aa: CATQVGTGDTEAFF; CDR3nt: TGTGCCACTCAGGTTGGGACAGGGGATACTGAAGCTTTCTTT
abundance: once; j_gene: TRBJ2-1; d_gene: TRBD1; v_gene: TRBV18; CDR3aa: CASSPPGKDRASDEQFF; CDR3nt: TGTGCCAGCTCACCACCGGGAAAGGACAGGGCTAGCGATGAGCAGTTCTTC
abundance: -; j_gene: TRBJ2-3; d_gene: TRBD2; v_gene: TRBV27; CDR3aa: CASTRTSASDTQYF; CDR3nt: TGTGCCAGCACCCGGACTAGCGCAAGCGATACGCAGTATTTT
abundance: -; j_gene: TRBJ2-3; d_gene: -; v_gene: TRBV25-1; CDR3aa: CASLSGYNTDTQYF; CDR3nt: TGTGCCAGCCTCTCGGGATACAACACAGATACGCAGTATTTT
abundance: -; j_gene: TRBJ1-1; d_gene: -; v_gene: TRBV7-2; CDR3aa: CASRATEAFF; CDR3nt: TGTGCCAGCAGGGCCACTGAAGCTTTCTTT
abundance: -; j_gene: TRBJ1-2; d_gene: -; v_gene: TRBV19; CDR3aa: CAGGTLLYGYTF; CDR3nt: TGTGCCGGTGGGACACTACTCTATGGCTACACCTTC
abundance: -; j_gene: TRBJ2-2; d_gene: -; v_gene: TRBV27; CDR3aa: CASSFLSGELFF; CDR3nt: TGTGCCAGCAGTTTCCTCTCCGGGGAGCTGTTTTTT
abundance: -; j_gene: TRBJ2-5; d_gene: TRBD1; v_gene: TRBV5-1; CDR3aa: CASSLFLMARQGQETQYF; CDR3nt: TGCGCCAGCAGCTTGTTCTTAATGGCGAGACAGGGCCAAGAGACCCAGTACTTC
abundance: -; j_gene: TRBJ2-7; d_gene: TRBD2; v_gene: TRBV14; CDR3aa: CASSQRRHAKREPYEQYF; CDR3nt: TGTGCCAGCAGCCAAAGGCGGCATGCGAAGCGGGAACCCTACGAGCAGTACTTC
abundance: -; j_gene: TRBJ1-2; d_gene: TRBD1; v_gene: TRBV2; CDR3aa: CASSGQGANYGYTF; CDR3nt: TGTGCCAGCAGTGGACAGGGGGCTAACTATGGCTACACCTTC
abundance: -; j_gene: TRBJ2-1; d_gene: -; v_gene: TRBV9; CDR3aa: CASSSRDFRGNEQFF; CDR3nt: TGTGCCAGCAGCTCCCGGGACTTCCGTGGGAATGAGCAGTTCTTC
abundance: -; j_gene: TRBJ2-3; d_gene: TRBD2; v_gene: TRBV5-6; CDR3aa: CASSLGLAGDPITDTQYF; CDR3nt: TGTGCCAGCAGCTTGGGACTAGCGGGGGACCCCATCACAGATACGCAGTATTTT
abundance: -; j_gene: TRBJ2-3; d_gene: -; v_gene: TRBV6-1; CDR3aa: CASSDLTRPSTDTQYF; CDR3nt: TGTGCCAGCAGTGATTTGACTAGACCCAGCACAGATACGCAGTATTTT
abundance: -; j_gene: TRBJ2-3; d_gene: -; v_gene: TRBV5-1; CDR3aa: CASKGGVSTDTQYF; CDR3nt: TGCGCCAGCAAGGGGGGGGTTAGCACAGATACGCAGTATTTT
abundance: -; j_gene: TRBJ1-2; d_gene: -; v_gene: TRBV19; CDR3aa: CASSIGAPRGNYGYTF; CDR3nt: TGTGCCAGTAGTATTGGGGCCCCCCGAGGAAACTATGGCTACACCTTC
abundance: -; j_gene: TRBJ1-4; d_gene: -; v_gene: TRBV29-1; CDR3aa: CSATRSEKLFF; CDR3nt: TGCAGCGCCACAAGGAGCGAAAAACTGTTTTTT
abundance: -; j_gene: TRBJ1-4; d_gene: TRBD1; v_gene: TRBV5-1; CDR3aa: CVSSLVGQENEKLFF; CDR3nt: TGCGTCAGCAGCTTGGTTGGACAGGAAAATGAAAAACTGTTTTTT
abundance: -; j_gene: TRBJ1-2; d_gene: TRBD1; v_gene: TRBV5-1; CDR3aa: CASTPGGTNYGYTF; CDR3nt: TGCGCCAGTACCCCAGGGGGGACTAACTATGGCTACACCTTC
abundance: -; j_gene: TRBJ2-1; d_gene: TRBD2; v_gene: TRBV5-4; CDR3aa: CASSSPGTSVYNEQFF; CDR3nt: TGTGCCAGCAGCTCCCCCGGGACTAGCGTCTACAATGAGCAGTTCTTC
abundance: -; j_gene: TRBJ2-3; d_gene: TRBD2; v_gene: TRBV7-2; CDR3aa: CASSRRLAGPTDTQYF; CDR3nt: TGTGCCAGCAGCCGACGACTAGCGGGGCCCACAGATACGCAGTATTTT
abundance: -; j_gene: TRBJ1-1; d_gene: TRBD1; v_gene: TRBV5-1; CDR3aa: CATSLTGTANTEAFF; CDR3nt: TGCGCCACCTCACTCACCGGGACAGCGAACACTGAAGCTTTCTTT
abundance: -; j_gene: TRBJ2-1; d_gene: TRBD2; v_gene: TRBV6-4; CDR3aa: CASSEQAGGPYNEQFF; CDR3nt: TGTGCCAGCAGTGAACAGGCGGGGGGGCCCTACAATGAGCAGTTCTTC
abundance: few; j_gene: TRBJ2-5; d_gene: -; v_gene: TRBV7-2; CDR3aa: CASSPGSQPIRAQYF; CDR3nt: TGTGCCAGCAGCCCGGGATCACAGCCTATTAGGGCCCAGTACTTC
abundance: -; j_gene: TRBJ2-2; d_gene: -; v_gene: TRBV27; CDR3aa: CASSKGFGTGELFF; CDR3nt: TGTGCCAGCAGTAAGGGGTTCGGCACCGGGGAGCTGTTTTTT
abundance: -; j_gene: TRBJ1-1; d_gene: -; v_gene: TRBV6-5; CDR3aa: CASSYRLGGKNTEAFF; CDR3nt: TGTGCCAGCAGTTATAGGTTAGGAGGTAAGAACACTGAAGCTTTCTTT
abundance: -; j_gene: TRBJ2-1; d_gene: -; v_gene: TRBV12-5; CDR3aa: CASGLDSSGGDEQFF; CDR3nt: TGTGCTAGTGGTTTGGACTCAAGCGGTGGGGATGAGCAGTTCTTC
abundance: -; j_gene: TRBJ1-4; d_gene: TRBD1; v_gene: TRBV11-2; CDR3aa: CASSPRQGLNEKLFF; CDR3nt: TGTGCCAGCAGCCCACGACAGGGGCTGAATGAAAAACTGTTTTTT
abundance: -; j_gene: TRBJ1-5; d_gene: -; v_gene: TRBV5-6; CDR3aa: CASSLGQVIQPQHF; CDR3nt: TGTGCCAGCAGCTTGGGGCAGGTAATTCAGCCCCAGCATTTT
abundance: -; j_gene: TRBJ2-7; d_gene: -; v_gene: TRBV18; CDR3aa: CASSSGTSTGEQYF; CDR3nt: TGTGCCAGCTCCTCTGGGACATCAACGGGAGAGCAGTACTTC
abundance: -; j_gene: TRBJ1-4; d_gene: TRBD1; v_gene: TRBV7-9; CDR3aa: CASSLGQDNEKLFF; CDR3nt: TGTGCCAGCAGCCTGGGACAGGATAATGAAAAACTGTTTTTT
abundance: -; j_gene: TRBJ2-5; d_gene: TRBD1; v_gene: TRBV30; CDR3aa: CAWERVDRGRETQYF; CDR3nt: TGTGCCTGGGAGAGGGTAGACAGGGGGCGAGAGACCCAGTACTTC
abundance: -; j_gene: TRBJ1-1; d_gene: TRBD1; v_gene: TRBV28; CDR3aa: CASTIRTGEAFF; CDR3nt: TGTGCCAGCACTATCAGAACAGGGGAGGCTTTCTTT
abundance: -; j_gene: TRBJ1-2; d_gene: TRBD1; v_gene: TRBV28; CDR3aa: CASSSPGQGEIDYGYTF; CDR3nt: TGTGCCAGCAGTTCCCCGGGACAGGGGGAGATTGACTATGGCTACACCTTC
abundance: -; j_gene: TRBJ2-3; d_gene: TRBD1; v_gene: TRBV9; CDR3aa: CASSAGTGGRTDTQYF; CDR3nt: TGTGCCAGCAGCGCTGGGACAGGGGGCCGCACAGATACGCAGTATTTT
abundance: -; j_gene: TRBJ2-3; d_gene: -; v_gene: TRBV5-5; CDR3aa: CASSPLVSSTDTQYF; CDR3nt: TGTGCCAGCAGCCCACTAGTATCTAGCACAGATACGCAATATTTT